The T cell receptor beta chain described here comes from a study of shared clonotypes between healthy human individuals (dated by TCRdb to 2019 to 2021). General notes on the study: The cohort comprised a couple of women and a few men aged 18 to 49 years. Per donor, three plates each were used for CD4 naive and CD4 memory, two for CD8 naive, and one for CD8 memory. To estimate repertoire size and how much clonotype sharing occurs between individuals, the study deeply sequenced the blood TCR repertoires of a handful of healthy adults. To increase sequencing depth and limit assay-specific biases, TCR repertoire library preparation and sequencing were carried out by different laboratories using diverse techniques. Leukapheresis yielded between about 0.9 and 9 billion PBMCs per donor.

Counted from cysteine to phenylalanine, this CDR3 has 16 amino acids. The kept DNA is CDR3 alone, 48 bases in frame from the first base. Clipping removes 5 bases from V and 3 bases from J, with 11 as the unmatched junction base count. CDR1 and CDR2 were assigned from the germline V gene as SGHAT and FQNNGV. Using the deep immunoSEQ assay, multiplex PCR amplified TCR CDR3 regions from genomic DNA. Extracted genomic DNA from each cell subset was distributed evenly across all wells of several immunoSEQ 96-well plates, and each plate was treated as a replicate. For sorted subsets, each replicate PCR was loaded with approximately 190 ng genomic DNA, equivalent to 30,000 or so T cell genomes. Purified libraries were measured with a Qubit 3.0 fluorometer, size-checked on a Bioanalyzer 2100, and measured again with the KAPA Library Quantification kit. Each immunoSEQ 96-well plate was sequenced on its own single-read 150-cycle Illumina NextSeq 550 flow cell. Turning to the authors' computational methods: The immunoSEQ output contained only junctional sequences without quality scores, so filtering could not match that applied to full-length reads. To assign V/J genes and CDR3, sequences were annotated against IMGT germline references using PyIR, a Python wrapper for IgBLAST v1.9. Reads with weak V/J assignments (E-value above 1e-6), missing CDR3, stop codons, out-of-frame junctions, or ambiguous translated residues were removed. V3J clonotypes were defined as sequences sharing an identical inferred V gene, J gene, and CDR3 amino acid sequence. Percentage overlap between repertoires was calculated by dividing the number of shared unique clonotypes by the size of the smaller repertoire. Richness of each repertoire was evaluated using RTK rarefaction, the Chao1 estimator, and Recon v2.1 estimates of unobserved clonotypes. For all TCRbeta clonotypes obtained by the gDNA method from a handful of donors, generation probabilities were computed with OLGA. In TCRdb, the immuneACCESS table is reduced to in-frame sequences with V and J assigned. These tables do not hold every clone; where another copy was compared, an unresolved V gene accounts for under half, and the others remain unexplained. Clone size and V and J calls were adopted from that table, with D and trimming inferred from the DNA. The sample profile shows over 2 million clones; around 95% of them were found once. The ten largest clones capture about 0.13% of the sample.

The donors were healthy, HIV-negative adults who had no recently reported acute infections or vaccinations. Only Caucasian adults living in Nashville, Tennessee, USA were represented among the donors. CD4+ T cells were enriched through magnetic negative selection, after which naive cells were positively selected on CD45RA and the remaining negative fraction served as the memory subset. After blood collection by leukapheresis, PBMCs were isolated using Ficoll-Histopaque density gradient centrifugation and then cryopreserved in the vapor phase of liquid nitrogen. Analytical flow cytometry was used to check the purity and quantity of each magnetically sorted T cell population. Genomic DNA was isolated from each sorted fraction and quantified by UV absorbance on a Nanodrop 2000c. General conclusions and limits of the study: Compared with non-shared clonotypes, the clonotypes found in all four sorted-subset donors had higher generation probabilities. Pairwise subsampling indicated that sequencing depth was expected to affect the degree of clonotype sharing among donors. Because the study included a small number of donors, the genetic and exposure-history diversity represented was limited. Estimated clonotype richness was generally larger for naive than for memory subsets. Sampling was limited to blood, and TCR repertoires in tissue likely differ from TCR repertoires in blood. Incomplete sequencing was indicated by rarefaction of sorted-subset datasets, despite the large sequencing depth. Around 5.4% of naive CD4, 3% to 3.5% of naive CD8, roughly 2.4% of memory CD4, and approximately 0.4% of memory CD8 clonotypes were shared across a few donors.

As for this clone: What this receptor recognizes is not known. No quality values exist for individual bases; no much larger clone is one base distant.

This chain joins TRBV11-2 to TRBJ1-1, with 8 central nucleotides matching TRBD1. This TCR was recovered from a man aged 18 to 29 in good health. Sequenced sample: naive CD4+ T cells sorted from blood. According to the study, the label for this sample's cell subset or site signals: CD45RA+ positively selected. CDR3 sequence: CASSPWTGRGDTEAFF. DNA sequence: TGTGCCAGCAGCCCATGGACAGGGCGAGGGGACACTGAAGCTTTCTTT. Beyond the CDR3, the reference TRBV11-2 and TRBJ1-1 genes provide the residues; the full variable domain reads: EAGVAQSPRYKIIEKRQSVAFWCNPISGHATLYWYQQILGQGPKLLIQFQNNGVVDDSQLPKDRFSAERLKGVDSTLKIQPAKLEDSAVYLCASSPWTGRGDTEAFFGQGTRLTVV.